This T cell receptor beta chain was observed in a study of cytomegalovirus exposure and HLA in healthy donors. Findings and caveats of the study: Several top significant clusters appeared, in a later analysis, to be linked to common viral pathogens. No immune exposure information besides CMV serostatus was available. TCR beta chain V- and J-gene trimming was linked, in a later analysis, to a missense variant in DCLRE1C.

Looked up from germline, CDR1 is MDHEN and CDR2 is SYDVKM. The CDR3 has 15 amino acids. Trimming pared 4 bases from V and 3 bases from J, leaving 16 bases between. Amplification used 60 Vbeta primers and 13 Jbeta primers. Clones were sequenced by immunoSEQ multiplex PCR, and TCRdb holds only the in-frame ones, with some missing. This repertoire shows approximately 130,000 clones, 70% to 85% found once; its top ten account for roughly 5.8%. For this clone: Its antigen remains unknown.

The clonotype comes from a man between 18 and 29 years old in good health and CMV-seropositive. J is TRBJ2-7 and V is TRBV28; D call uncertain. Sequencing used PBMCs. The DNA of the CDR3 is TGTGCCAGCAGTTCTCCACACAGTTCCTTCTACGAGCAGTACTTC. It translates to CASSSPHSSFYEQYF. The complete variable domain, with remaining parts taken from reference TRBV28 and TRBJ2-7, reads DVKVTQSSRYLVKRTGEKVFLECVQDMDHENMFWYRQDPGLGLRLIYFSYDVKMKEKGDIPEGYSVSREKKERFSLILESASTNQTSMYLCASSSPHSSFYEQYFGPGTRLTVT.